One and the same sample provided the 25 T cell receptor beta chains below, sequenced in a study of T cells after yellow fever vaccination. One entry per CDR3 protein results from TCRdb running MiXCR on the 5' RACE reads. The data show 450,000 to 550,000 distinct CDR3 sequences, less than 25% seen once. This specimen was PBMCs, taken roughly 20 days after the first yellow fever vaccination. The receptors come from a man aged 18 to 29 who received the YFV17D yellow fever vaccine.

The rearrangement uses TRBV7-8 and TRBJ2-7, with TRBD1 matching 7 bases. V dropped 4 bases and J dropped 8; count of bases not matched to a gene: 11. There are 14 residues in the CDR3. Germline V gene sequence: CDR1 SGHVS, CDR2 FQNEAQ. CDR3 amino acids: CASSSARGLYQQYF. The CDR3 bases are TGTGCCAGCAGCTCAGCCAGGGGGTTGTACCAGCAGTACTTC.

The chain has TRBV7-8 and TRBJ1-5, with unresolved D. V gave up 2 bases and J gave up 4 bases, with 6 bases separating them. CDR3 length equals 13 residues. Germline V gene sequence: CDR1 SGHVS, CDR2 FQNEAQ. The CDR3 loop is CASSLRLNQPQHF. The CDR3 DNA follows: TGTGCCAGCAGCTTAAGGTTGAATCAGCCCCAGCATTTT.

The rearrangement joins TRBV4-3 to TRBJ1-2, with 8 bases identical to TRBD1. This CDR3 is built from 15 residues. J lost 7 bases, V lost 7 bases, and 14 bases had no gene match. CDR1 is LGHNA and CDR2 is YSLEER in the germline V gene. CDR3 nucleotide sequence: TGCGCCAGCACCAAAGAGGGGGGACAGGTTTCTGGCTACACCTTC. Translation gives CASTKEGGQVSGYTF.

This clonotype was seen a handful of times. The chain couples TRBV4-1 to TRBJ2-4, with D maybe TRBD1 (6 bases). CDR1 and CDR2 from the germline V gene are MGHRA and YSYEKL. V lost 1 base and J 0 bases, leaving 25 bases between the germline ends. The CDR3 is 21 amino acids. This chain's CDR3 is CASSQAHWDNPSAIAKNIQYF. In nucleotides, the CDR3 is TGCGCCAGCAGCCAAGCTCATTGGGACAACCCATCGGCTATAGCCAAAAACATTCAGTACTTC.

The V gene is TRBV6-2 or TRBV6-3, the J gene TRBJ2-7; the match to TRBD1 covers 7 bases. CDR1 is MNHEY and CDR2 is SVGEGT in the germline V gene. Trimming cost V 6 bases and J 3 bases; bases outside gene matches: 11. The CDR3 length is 15 residues. The CDR3 region is CASRNPTGSLYEQYF. The CDR3 DNA reads TGTGCCAGCAGAAACCCGACAGGGAGTCTCTACGAGCAGTACTTC.

This chain connects TRBV10-2 to TRBJ2-5; D may be TRBD1 (5 bases). Looked up from germline, CDR1 is WSHSY and CDR2 is SAAADI. This CDR3 comprises 14 residues. V lost 8 bases and J lost 0, with 13 bases in between. This CDR3 is CASGARRYQETQYF. CDR3 nucleotide sequence: TGCGCCAGCGGGGCCAGGAGATACCAAGAGACCCAGTACTTC.

This clonotype occurred many times. The chain is built from TRBV18 and TRBJ2-5, with TRBD2 identical over 7 bases. From germline, CDR1 is KGHSH and CDR2 LQKENI. The ends lost 2 bases at V and 10 bases at J; junction bases unmatched: 1. This CDR3 contains 11 residues. The CDR3 coding sequence is TGTGCCAGCTCACCAGGGGAGGGCCAGTACTTC. The encoded protein is CASSPGEGQYF.

This sequence joins TRBV5-1 and TRBJ1-1; tentatively, D is TRBD1 (5 bases). The CDR3 has 15 amino acids. The ends were cut back, 0 bases at V and 1 base at J, with 10 bases in the middle. Germline lookup yields CDR1 SGHRS and CDR2 YFSETQ. This CDR3 reads CASSLEPGRNTEAFF. In DNA, the CDR3 is TGCGCCAGCAGCTTGGAGCCAGGGAGGAACACTGAAGCTTTCTTT.

This clonotype turned up a few times. This chain uses TRBV10-3 with TRBJ1-2; TRBD1 agrees at 7 bases. The CDR3 runs to 13 residues. The V gene end was trimmed by 2 bases and the J gene end by 4 bases; junction bases not matched to a gene: 1. Per the germline V gene, CDR1 is ENHRY and CDR2 is SYGVKD. The CDR3 coding sequence is TGTGCCATCAGTGAGAACAGGGGCTATGGCTACACCTTC. Amino acid sequence: CAISENRGYGYTF.

V and J are TRBV18 and TRBJ1-2, with 7 bases lining up with TRBD1. The germline CDR1 and CDR2 sequences are KGHSH and LQKENI. V lost 1 base and J lost 2; bases outside the gene matches: 4. This CDR3 is 15 amino acids long. Here the CDR3 DNA reads TGTGCCAGCTCACCACAACGGACAGGCAACTATGGCTACACCTTC. Amino acids: CASSPQRTGNYGYTF.

The chain employs TRBV5-1 and TRBJ2-1; 14 nucleotides agree with TRBD2. V was pared by 0 bases and J by 1 base, with 6 bases of the junction left unmatched. Germline lookup yields CDR1 SGHRS and CDR2 YFSETQ. The CDR3 extends over 19 amino acids. This CDR3 reads CASSLVGLAGGGSYNEQFF. In DNA, the CDR3 is TGCGCCAGCAGCTTGGTAGGACTAGCGGGGGGAGGTTCCTACAATGAGCAGTTCTTC.

CDR3 in DNA: TGCGCCAGCAGCTTGGAGGGACAGGAGTATGGCTACACCTTC. The encoded protein is CASSLEGQEYGYTF. The chain carries TRBV5-1 and TRBJ1-2, with 8 positions matching TRBD1. Germline loops: CDR1 SGHRS, CDR2 YFSETQ. The CDR3 covers 14 residues. V shed 0 bases and J 5 bases; nucleotides not matched to a gene: 3. The full variable domain, its missing parts supplied by reference TRBV5-1 and TRBJ1-2, is KAGVTQTPRYLIKTRGQQVTLSCSPISGHRSVSWYQQTPGQGLQFLFEYFSETQRNKGNFPGRFSGRQFSNSRSEMNVSTLELGDSALYLCASSLEGQEYGYTFGSGTRLTVV.

This clonotype appeared a few times. V usage is TRBV2 and J usage is TRBJ2-2; tentatively, D is TRBD1 (5 bases). The CDR3 has 14 residues. Trimming took off 3 bases at V and 4 bases at J, with 9 bases between the two ends. Germline V CDR1 and CDR2: SNHLY, FYNNEI. CDR3 protein: CASSDRVATGELFF. In DNA, the CDR3 is TGTGCCAGCAGTGACAGGGTGGCCACCGGGGAGCTGTTTTTT.

This clonotype was found a few times. V usage is TRBV5-1 and J usage is TRBJ2-3, with no clear D. The CDR3 covers 15 residues. Germline V gene sequence: CDR1 SGHRS, CDR2 YFSETQ. Trimming stripped 0 bases from V and 0 bases from J, with 8 bases between. CDR3 sequence (DNA): TGCGCCAGCAGCTTGGCTCCGGAAAGCACAGATACGCAGTATTTT. This translates into CASSLAPESTDTQYF.

This clonotype was observed a few times. V gene TRBV29-1 combines with J gene TRBJ1-2; a possible D gene is TRBD1 (6 bases). The CDR3 consists of 14 residues. The ends were cut back, 0 bases at V and 5 bases at J, with 13 bases in the middle. The germline V gene encodes CDR1 SQVTM and CDR2 ANQGSEA. Here the CDR3 reads CSVEDRRGWYGYTF. CDR3 coding DNA: TGCAGCGTTGAAGATCGAAGGGGGTGGTATGGCTACACCTTC.

This clonotype has just a few counts. V is TRBV28 and J is TRBJ2-2; possibly TRBD1 or TRBD2 for D (6 bases each). V lost 6 bases and J 6 bases, leaving 20 bases between the germline ends. CDR1 and CDR2 (germline): MDHEN, SYDVKM. The CDR3 is 16 amino acids. CDR3 bases: TGTGCCAGCAGCCCGTGGGGGAAGGGGGGATCCGGGGAGCTGTTTTTT. Its translation: CASSPWGKGGSGELFF.

DNA for the CDR3: TGCAGTGCGACCAGGTTTCCTGAGCAGTTCTTC. It codes for CSATRFPEQFF. The V and J genes are TRBV20-1 and TRBJ2-1, with D uncertain. The germline gives CDR1 DFQATT, CDR2 SNEGSKA (reference sequence). The CDR3 is made up of 11 amino acids. V gave up 6 bases and J gave up 9 bases, with 12 bases separating them.

The rearrangement joins TRBV6-2 or TRBV6-3 to TRBJ1-5; 8 positions agree with TRBD1. The CDR3 is 14 amino acids. In germline, CDR1 is MNHEY, CDR2 SVGEGT. V shed 2 bases, J shed 6 bases, and the junction held 3 bases outside the gene matches. For the CDR3, the DNA is TGTGCCAGCAGTTACCCACAGGGGGTTCAGCCCCAGCATTTT. Encoded protein: CASSYPQGVQPQHF.

This clonotype was recorded a few times. The chain recombines TRBV6-1 with TRBJ2-1, with D unclear. The V gene lost 6 bases and the J gene lost 10 bases, with 16 bases spanning the gap. CDR3 length: 13 residues. The germline gives CDR1 MNHNS, CDR2 SASEGT. The CDR3 region is CASSLTPVLEQFF. In DNA form, the CDR3 reads TGTGCCAGCAGCCTTACGCCTGTGCTAGAGCAGTTCTTC.

This sequence joins TRBV7-2 and TRBJ1-5, with 9 positions matching TRBD1. Germline V gene lookup returns CDR1 SGHTA and CDR2 FQGNSA. The CDR3 is 17 amino acids. V was pared by 1 base and J by 2 bases, with 6 bases of the junction left unmatched. CDR3 in DNA: TGTGCCAGCAGCTTAGGGACAGGGGTTTTGGGCAATCAGCCCCAGCATTTT. Protein: CASSLGTGVLGNQPQHF.

There are many counts of this clonotype. The chain employs TRBV7-2 and TRBJ1-5; D remains ambiguous. Trimming removed 9 bases at V and 10 bases at J, with 10 bases between. This CDR3 has 10 residues. The germline V gene encodes CDR1 SGHTA and CDR2 FQGNSA. The CDR3 coding sequence is TGTGCCAGTGGGCCTCCTCCCCAGCATTTT. Encoded protein: CASGPPPQHF.

This clonotype was seen a handful of times. The rearrangement uses TRBV20-1 and TRBJ2-4; no firm D call. This CDR3 comprises 13 residues. Germline V gene data show CDR1 as DFQATT and CDR2 as SNEGSKA (reference sequence). Trimming cost V 4 bases and J 3 bases, with 10 bases left between them. The CDR3, as DNA: TGCAGTGCTACGTTCTGGGGCAAAAACATTCAGTACTTC. Amino acids: CSATFWGKNIQYF.

The chain couples TRBV18 to TRBJ2-6; 7 bases match TRBD1. The V gene end was trimmed by 6 bases and the J gene end by 0 bases; junction bases not matched to a gene: 8. CDR1 is KGHSH, CDR2 LQKENI, per germline. CDR3 length: 17 residues. CDR3 sequence (DNA): TGTGCCAGCTCCCGGGGACAGCTAAGCTCTGGGGCCAACGTCCTGACTTTC. Protein product: CASSRGQLSSGANVLTF.

Here the CDR3 reads CASRPTSGGLYEQYF. The CDR3 DNA reads as TGTGCCAGCAGACCCACTAGCGGGGGCCTCTACGAGCAGTACTTC. J is TRBJ2-7 and V is TRBV7-2; 11 bases match TRBD2. CDR3 size: 15 residues. The V gene end was trimmed by 6 bases and the J gene end by 3 bases; junction bases not matched to a gene: 7. Germline assignment: CDR1 SGHTA and CDR2 FQGNSA. The entire variable domain, with the rest obtained from reference TRBV7-2 and TRBJ2-7, is as follows: GAGVSQSPSNKVTEKGKDVELRCDPISGHTALYWYRQSLGQGLEFLIYFQGNSAPDKSGLPSDRFSAERTGGSVSTLTIQRTQQEDSAVYLCASRPTSGGLYEQYFGPGTRLTVT.

V and J are TRBV7-9 and TRBJ2-3; TRBD1 agrees at 10 bases. The V segment lost 1 base and the J segment 6 bases; nucleotides outside the gene matches: 7. The CDR3 is made up of 16 amino acids. Germline-derived CDR1 and CDR2 are SEHNR and FQNEAQ (reference sequence). The CDR3 region has the DNA TGTGCCAGCAGCTTAGGGGACAGGGGCATCAGGGATACGCAGTATTTT. Encoded protein: CASSLGDRGIRDTQYF. The variable domain in full, completed from reference TRBV7-9 and TRBJ2-3, reads DTGVSQNPRHKITKRGQNVTFRCDPISEHNRLYWYRQTLGQGPEFLTYFQNEAQLEKSRLLSDRFSAERPKGSFSTLEIQRTEQGDSAMYLCASSLGDRGIRDTQYFGPGTRLTVL.